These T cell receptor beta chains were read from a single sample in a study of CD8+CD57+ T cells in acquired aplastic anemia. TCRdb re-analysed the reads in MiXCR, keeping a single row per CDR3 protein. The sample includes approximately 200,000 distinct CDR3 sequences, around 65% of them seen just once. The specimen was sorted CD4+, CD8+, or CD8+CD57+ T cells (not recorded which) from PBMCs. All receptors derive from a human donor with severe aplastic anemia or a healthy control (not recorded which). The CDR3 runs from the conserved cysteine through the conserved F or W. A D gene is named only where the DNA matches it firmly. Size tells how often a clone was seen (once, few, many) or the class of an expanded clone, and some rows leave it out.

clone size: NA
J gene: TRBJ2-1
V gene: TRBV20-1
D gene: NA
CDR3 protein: CSARLRGWNNEQFF
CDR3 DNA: TGCAGTGCTAGATTAAGGGGGTGGAACAATGAGCAGTTCTTC

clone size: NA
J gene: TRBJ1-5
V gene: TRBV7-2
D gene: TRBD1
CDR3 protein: CASSLYRTGGNQPQHF
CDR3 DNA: TGTGCCAGCAGCCTCTACAGGACAGGGGGTAATCAGCCCCAGCATTTT

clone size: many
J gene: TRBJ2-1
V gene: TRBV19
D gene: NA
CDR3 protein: CASSVFTGRSGEQFF
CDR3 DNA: TGTGCCAGTAGTGTATTCACAGGGCGTTCCGGTGAGCAGTTCTTC

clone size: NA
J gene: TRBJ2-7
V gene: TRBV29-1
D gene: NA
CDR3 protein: CSVGVAWGSTHHEQYF
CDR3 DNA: TGCAGCGTTGGAGTTGCGTGGGGGTCAACCCACCACGAGCAGTACTTC

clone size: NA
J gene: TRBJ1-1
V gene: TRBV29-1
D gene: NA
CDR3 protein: CSASSLAGVTEAFF
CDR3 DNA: TGCAGCGCCAGCAGCTTGGCCGGGGTCACTGAAGCTTTCTTT

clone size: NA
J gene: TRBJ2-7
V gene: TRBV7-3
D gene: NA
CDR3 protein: CASSRGRGYEQYF
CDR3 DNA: TGTGCCAGCAGCAGGGGTAGGGGCTACGAGCAGTACTTC

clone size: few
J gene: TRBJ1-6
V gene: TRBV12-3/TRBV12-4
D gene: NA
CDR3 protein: CASSEQATSSPLHF
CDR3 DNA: TGTGCCAGCAGCGAACAGGCGACTAGTTCACCCCTCCACTTT

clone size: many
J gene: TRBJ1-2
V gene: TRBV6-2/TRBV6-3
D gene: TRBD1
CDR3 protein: CASSWDRDSGGYGYTF
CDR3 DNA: TGTGCCAGCAGTTGGGACAGGGATTCAGGAGGCTATGGCTACACCTTC

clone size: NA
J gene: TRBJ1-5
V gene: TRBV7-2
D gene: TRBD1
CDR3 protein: CASRGNQGGQGQPQHF
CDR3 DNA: TGTGCCAGCAGGGGCAATCAAGGGGGACAGGGACAGCCCCAGCATTTT

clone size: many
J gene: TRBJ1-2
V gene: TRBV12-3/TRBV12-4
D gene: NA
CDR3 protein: CASTPGLGYGYTF
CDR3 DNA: TGTGCCAGCACCCCAGGGTTGGGCTATGGCTACACCTTC

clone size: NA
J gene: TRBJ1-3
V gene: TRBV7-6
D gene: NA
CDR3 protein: CASSADSGNTIYF
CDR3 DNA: TGTGCCAGCAGCGCGGACAGTGGGAACACCATATATTTT

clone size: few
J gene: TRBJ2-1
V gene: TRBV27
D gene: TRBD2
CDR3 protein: CASSELGTSGGPYNEQFF
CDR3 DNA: TGTGCCAGCAGTGAGTTGGGGACTAGCGGGGGGCCCTACAATGAGCAGTTCTTC

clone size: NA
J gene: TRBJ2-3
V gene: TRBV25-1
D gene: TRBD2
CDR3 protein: CASTGSGRTTDTQYF
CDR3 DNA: TGTGCCAGCACTGGGAGCGGGAGAACTACAGATACGCAGTATTTT

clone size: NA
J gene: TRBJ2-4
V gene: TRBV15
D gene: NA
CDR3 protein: CATSTTGWEGGGKNIQYF
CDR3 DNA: TGTGCCACCAGCACCACGGGTTGGGAAGGAGGGGGCAAAAACATTCAGTACTTC

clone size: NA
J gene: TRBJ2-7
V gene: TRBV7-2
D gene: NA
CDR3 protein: CASSQDGAASSYEQYF
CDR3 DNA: TGTGCCAGCAGCCAAGATGGGGCGGCGTCTTCCTACGAGCAGTACTTC

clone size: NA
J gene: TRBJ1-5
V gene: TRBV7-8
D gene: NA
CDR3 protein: CASSLEVVGVRQPQHF
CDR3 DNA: TGTGCCAGCAGCTTAGAGGTAGTGGGCGTCCGTCAGCCCCAGCATTTT

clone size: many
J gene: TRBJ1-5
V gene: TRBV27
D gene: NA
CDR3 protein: CASSADSTQPQHF
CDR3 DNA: TGTGCCAGCAGTGCGGACAGTACTCAGCCCCAGCATTTT

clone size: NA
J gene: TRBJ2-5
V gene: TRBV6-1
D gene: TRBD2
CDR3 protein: CASSDWRPGLADQETQYF
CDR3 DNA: TGTGCCAGCAGTGATTGGAGGCCCGGACTAGCGGACCAAGAGACCCAGTACTTC

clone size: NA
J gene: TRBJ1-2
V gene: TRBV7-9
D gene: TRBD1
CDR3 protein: CASSPTGVNGYTF
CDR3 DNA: TGTGCCAGCAGCCCAACAGGGGTAAATGGCTACACCTTC

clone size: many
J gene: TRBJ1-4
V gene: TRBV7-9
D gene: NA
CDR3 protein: CASEGMNEKLFF
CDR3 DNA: TGTGCCAGCGAGGGTATGAATGAAAAACTGTTTTTT

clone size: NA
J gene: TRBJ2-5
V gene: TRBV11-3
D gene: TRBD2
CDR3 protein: CDTAGRRQETQYF
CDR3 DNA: TGTGATACAGCGGGGAGGCGTCAAGAGACCCAGTACTTC

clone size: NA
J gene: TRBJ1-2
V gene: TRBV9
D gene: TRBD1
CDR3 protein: CASSVVRFDRGGYTF
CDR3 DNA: TGTGCCAGCAGCGTAGTTAGGTTCGACAGGGGAGGCTACACCTTC

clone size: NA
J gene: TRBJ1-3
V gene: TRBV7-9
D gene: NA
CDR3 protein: CASSLSNTIYF
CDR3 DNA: TGTGCCAGCAGCTTATCAAACACCATATATTTT

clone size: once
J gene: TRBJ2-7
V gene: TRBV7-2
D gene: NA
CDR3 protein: CTSSFVGYEQYF
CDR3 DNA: TGTACCAGCAGCTTCGTAGGGTACGAGCAGTACTTC

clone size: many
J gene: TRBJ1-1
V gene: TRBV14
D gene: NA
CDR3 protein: CASSRIHLGSTEAFF
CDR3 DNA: TGTGCCAGCAGCCGAATTCACTTAGGGAGCACTGAAGCTTTCTTT

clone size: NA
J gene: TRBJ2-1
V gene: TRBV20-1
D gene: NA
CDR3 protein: CSASSGKAYNEQFF
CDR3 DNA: TGCAGTGCTAGTTCGGGTAAAGCCTACAATGAGCAGTTCTTC

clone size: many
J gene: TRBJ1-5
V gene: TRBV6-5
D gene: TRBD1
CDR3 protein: CASSRQGPQPQHF
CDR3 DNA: TGTGCCAGCAGTCGACAGGGGCCTCAGCCCCAGCATTTT

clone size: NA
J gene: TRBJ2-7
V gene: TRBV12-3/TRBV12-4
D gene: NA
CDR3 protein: CASSLAYDEQYF
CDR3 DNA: TGTGCCAGCAGTTTAGCGTACGACGAGCAGTACTTC

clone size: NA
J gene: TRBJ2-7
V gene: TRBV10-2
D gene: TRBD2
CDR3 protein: CASKVSGGSDYSSYEQYF
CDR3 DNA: TGCGCCAGCAAGGTTAGCGGGGGGTCGGATTATAGCTCCTACGAGCAGTACTTC

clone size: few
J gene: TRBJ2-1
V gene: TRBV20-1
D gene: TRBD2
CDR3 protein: CSTHSGGVYNEQFF
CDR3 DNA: TGCAGTACTCATAGCGGGGGGGTATACAATGAGCAGTTCTTC

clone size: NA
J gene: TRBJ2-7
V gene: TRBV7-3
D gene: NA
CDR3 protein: CASSLIEGYEQYF
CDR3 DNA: TGTGCCAGCAGCTTAATTGAGGGGTACGAGCAGTACTTC

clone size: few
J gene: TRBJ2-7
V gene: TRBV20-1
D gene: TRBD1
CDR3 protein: CSASGTGYEQYF
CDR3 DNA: TGCAGTGCTAGTGGGACAGGGTACGAGCAGTACTTC

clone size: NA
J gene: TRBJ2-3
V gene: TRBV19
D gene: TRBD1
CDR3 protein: CASSQDRGWTDTQYF
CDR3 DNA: TGTGCCAGTAGTCAAGACAGGGGTTGGACAGATACGCAGTATTTT

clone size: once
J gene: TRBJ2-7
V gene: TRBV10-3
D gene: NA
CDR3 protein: CAISEPNEQYF
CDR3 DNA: TGTGCCATCAGTGAGCCCAATGAGCAGTACTTC

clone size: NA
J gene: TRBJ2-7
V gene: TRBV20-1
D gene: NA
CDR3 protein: CSARGLSAYEQYF
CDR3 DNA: TGCAGTGCTAGAGGGCTATCCGCCTACGAGCAGTACTTC

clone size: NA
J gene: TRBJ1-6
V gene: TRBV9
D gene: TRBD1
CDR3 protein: CASSDDLGQGNSPLHF
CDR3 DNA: TGTGCCAGCAGCGATGACCTGGGACAGGGTAATTCACCCCTCCACTTT

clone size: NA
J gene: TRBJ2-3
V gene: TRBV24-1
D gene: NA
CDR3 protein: CATRTDGTTDTQYF
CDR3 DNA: TGTGCCACCAGGACGGACGGCACCACAGATACGCAGTATTTT

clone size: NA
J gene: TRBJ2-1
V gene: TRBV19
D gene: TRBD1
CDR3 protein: CASTQPGQGYNEQFF
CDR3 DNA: TGTGCCAGTACCCAGCCCGGACAGGGATACAATGAGCAGTTCTTC

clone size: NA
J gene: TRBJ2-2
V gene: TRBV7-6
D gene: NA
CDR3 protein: CASSLANRVDTGELFF
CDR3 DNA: TGTGCCAGCAGCTTAGCGAACAGGGTGGACACCGGGGAGCTGTTTTTT

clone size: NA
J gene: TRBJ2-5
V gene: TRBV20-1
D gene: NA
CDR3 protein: CSARDLDRAGKETQYF
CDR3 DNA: TGCAGTGCTAGGGACCTCGACAGGGCGGGGAAAGAGACCCAGTACTTC

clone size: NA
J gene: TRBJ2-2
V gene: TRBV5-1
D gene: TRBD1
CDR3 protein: CASLQGQGNTGELSF
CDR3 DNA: TGCGCCAGCCTTCAGGGACAGGGAAACACCGGGGAGCTGTCTTTT

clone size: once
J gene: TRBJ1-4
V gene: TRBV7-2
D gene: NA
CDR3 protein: CASSFRGAVLNEKLFF
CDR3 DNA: TGTGCCAGCAGCTTCCGGGGGGCAGTACTTAATGAAAAACTGTTTTTT

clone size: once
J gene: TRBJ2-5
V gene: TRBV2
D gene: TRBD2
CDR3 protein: CASSDGTSGGEETQYF
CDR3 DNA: TGTGCCAGCAGTGACGGGACTAGCGGGGGGGAAGAGACCCAGTACTTC

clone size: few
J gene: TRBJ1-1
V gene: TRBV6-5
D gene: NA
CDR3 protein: CASSSRQNTEAFF
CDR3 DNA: TGTGCCAGCAGTTCACGACAGAACACTGAAGCTTTCTTT

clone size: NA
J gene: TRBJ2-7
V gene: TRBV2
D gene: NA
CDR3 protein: CASSPPQAVSYEQYF
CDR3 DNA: TGTGCCAGCAGCCCCCCTCAAGCGGTGTCCTACGAGCAGTACTTC

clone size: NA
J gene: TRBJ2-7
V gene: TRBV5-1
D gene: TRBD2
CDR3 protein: CASSLEGGLSYEQYF
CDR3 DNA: TGCGCCAGCAGCCTGGAGGGAGGGCTTTCCTACGAGCAGTACTTC

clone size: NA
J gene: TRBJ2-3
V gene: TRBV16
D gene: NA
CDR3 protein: CASSGGGADTQYF
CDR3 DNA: TGTGCCAGCAGCGGAGGCGGGGCAGATACGCAGTATTTT

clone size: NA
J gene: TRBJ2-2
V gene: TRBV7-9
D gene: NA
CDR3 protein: CASSSVPANTGELFF
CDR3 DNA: TGTGCCAGCAGCTCCGTCCCCGCGAACACCGGGGAGCTGTTTTTT

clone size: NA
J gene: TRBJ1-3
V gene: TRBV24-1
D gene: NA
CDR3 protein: CATSDRTGNSGNTIYF
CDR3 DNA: TGTGCCACCAGTGACCGGACGGGTAACTCTGGAAACACCATATATTTT

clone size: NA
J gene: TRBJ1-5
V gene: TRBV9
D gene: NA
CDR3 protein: CASSVVGRGYEHF
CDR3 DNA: TGTGCCAGCAGCGTAGTCGGCAGGGGCTACGAGCATTTT

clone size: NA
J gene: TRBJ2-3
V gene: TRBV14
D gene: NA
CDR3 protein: CASSGRGAFTDTQYF
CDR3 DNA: TGTGCCAGCAGCGGACGGGGGGCCTTCACAGATACGCAGTATTTT